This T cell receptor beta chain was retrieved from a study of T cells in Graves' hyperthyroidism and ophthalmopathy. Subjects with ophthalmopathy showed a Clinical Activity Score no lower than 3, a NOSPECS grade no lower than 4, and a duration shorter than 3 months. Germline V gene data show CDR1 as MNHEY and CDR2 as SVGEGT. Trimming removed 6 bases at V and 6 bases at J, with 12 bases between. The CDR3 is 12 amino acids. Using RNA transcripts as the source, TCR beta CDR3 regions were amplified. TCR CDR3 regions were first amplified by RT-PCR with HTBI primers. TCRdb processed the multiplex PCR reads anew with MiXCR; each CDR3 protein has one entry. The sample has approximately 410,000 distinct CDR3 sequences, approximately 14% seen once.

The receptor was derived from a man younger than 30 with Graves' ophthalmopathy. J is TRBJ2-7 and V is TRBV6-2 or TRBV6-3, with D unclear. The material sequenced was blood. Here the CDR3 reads CASREQYSEQYF. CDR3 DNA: TGTGCCAGCAGAGAGCAGTATTCCGAGCAGTACTTC.